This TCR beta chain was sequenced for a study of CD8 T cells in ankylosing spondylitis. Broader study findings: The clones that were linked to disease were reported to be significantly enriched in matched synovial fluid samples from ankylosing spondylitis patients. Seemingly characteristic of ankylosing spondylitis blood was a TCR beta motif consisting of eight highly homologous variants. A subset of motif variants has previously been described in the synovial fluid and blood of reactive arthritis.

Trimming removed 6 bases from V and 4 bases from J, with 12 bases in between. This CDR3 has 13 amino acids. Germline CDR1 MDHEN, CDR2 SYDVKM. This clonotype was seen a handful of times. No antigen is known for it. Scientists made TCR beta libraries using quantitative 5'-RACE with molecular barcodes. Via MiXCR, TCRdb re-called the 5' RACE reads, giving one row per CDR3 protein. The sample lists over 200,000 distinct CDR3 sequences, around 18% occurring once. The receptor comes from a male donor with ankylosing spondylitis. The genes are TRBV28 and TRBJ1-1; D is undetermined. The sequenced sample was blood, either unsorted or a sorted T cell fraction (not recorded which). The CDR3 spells CASREWLGTEAFF. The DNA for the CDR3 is TGTGCCAGCAGAGAATGGCTGGGCACTGAAGCTTTCTTT.